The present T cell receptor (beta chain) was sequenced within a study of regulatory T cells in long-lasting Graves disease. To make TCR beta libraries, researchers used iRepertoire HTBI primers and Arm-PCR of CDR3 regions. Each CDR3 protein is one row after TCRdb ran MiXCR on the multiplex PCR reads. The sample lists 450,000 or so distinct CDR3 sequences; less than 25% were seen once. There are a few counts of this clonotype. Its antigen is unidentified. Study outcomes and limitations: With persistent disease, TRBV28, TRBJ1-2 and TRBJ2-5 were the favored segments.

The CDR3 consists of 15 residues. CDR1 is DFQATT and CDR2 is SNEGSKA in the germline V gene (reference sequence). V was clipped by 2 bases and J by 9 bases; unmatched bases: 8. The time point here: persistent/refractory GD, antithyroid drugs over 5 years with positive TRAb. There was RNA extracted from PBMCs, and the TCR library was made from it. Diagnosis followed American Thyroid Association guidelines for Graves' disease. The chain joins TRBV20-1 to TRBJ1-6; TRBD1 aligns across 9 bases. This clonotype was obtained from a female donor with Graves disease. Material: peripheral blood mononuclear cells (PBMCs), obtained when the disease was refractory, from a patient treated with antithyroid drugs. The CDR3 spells CSARPDRGGGSPLHF. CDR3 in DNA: TGCAGTGCTAGACCCGACAGGGGGGGAGGTTCACCCCTCCACTTT.